This is a list of T cell receptor beta chains from one sample in a study of blood T cells in healthy people across ages. TCRdb redid the calling of the 5' RACE reads with MiXCR, one entry per CDR3 protein. This sample has roughly 1 million distinct CDR3 sequences, with under 30% found just once. These data were also filed under a second study, of T cells of mothers and their children.

The source material was blood. The receptors derive from a girl aged 2-10 years in good health. Each CDR3 is given with its conserved first and last residue. The D gene is left open where the match is weak. Not all rows give a size; the values are once, few, many and, for expanded clones, a class.

- TRBJ2-1 TRBV4-3 - TGCGCCAGCAGCCACCAATTGACAGGCCTGGGTGAGCAGTTCTTC CASSHQLTGLGEQFF
- TRBJ2-1 TRBV11-2 - TGTGCCAGCAGCTCAGCGACACTCCAGGGGCATCATGAGCAGTTCTTC CASSSATLQGHHEQFF
few TRBJ1-5 TRBV20-1 - TGCAGTGCAACCCAGGGCGTCCAGCCCCAGCATTTT CSATQGVQPQHF
few TRBJ2-2 TRBV14 TRBD1 TGTGCCAGCAGCCAAACCCCGGGACAGTACACCGGGGAGCTGTTTTTT CASSQTPGQYTGELFF
- TRBJ2-3 TRBV14 - TGTGCCAGCAGCCAACTCTCTTATAGCACAGATACGCAGTATTTT CASSQLSYSTDTQYF
few TRBJ1-1 TRBV20-1 TRBD1 TGCAGTGCTAGAAACAGGGGGCAGGGGAACACTGAAGCTTTCTTT CSARNRGQGNTEAFF
- TRBJ2-7 TRBV28 TRBD1 TGTGCCAGCAGATCGGGGACAGGGCACAACGAGCAGTACTTC CASRSGTGHNEQYF
few TRBJ2-1 TRBV20-1 TRBD1 TGCAGTGCTAGAGGCATCGGGACAGGGAAGTTCTTC CSARGIGTGKFF
few TRBJ2-5 TRBV28 - TGTGCCAGCAGCCTGCTAACAGGGAGCGAGACCCAGTACTTC CASSLLTGSETQYF
few TRBJ2-7 TRBV20-1 - TGCAGTGCTAGACAAGGGAATAACTACGAGCAGTACTTC CSARQGNNYEQYF
few TRBJ2-5 TRBV6-6 - TGCGCCAGCAGTTACAAGGTTCTAGGTCAAGAGACCCAGTACTTC CASSYKVLGQETQYF
many TRBJ1-1 TRBV19 - TGTGCCAGTAGTAGATTACAGGAGGTCACTGAAGCTTTCTTT CASSRLQEVTEAFF
- TRBJ2-1 TRBV7-9 TRBD2 TGTGCCAGCAGCTTAGTAGGCCTAGCGGGCGGCAATGAGCAGTTCTTC CASSLVGLAGGNEQFF
- TRBJ2-7 TRBV29-1 TRBD1 TGCAGCGCTAGGACAGGGACAACCTACGAGCAGTACTTC CSARTGTTYEQYF
few TRBJ2-1 TRBV7-9 - TGTGCCAGCAGCTTATACAGGTCCACCTACAATGAGCAGTTCTTC CASSLYRSTYNEQFF
few TRBJ2-7 TRBV5-8 - TGTGCCAGCAGCGTCCAGGGGGGCGGCTACGAGCAGTACTTC CASSVQGGGYEQYF
- TRBJ2-3 TRBV3-1 TRBD2 TGTGCCAGCAGCGCCCCGGCTAGCGGGATCCGGGATACGCAGTATTTT CASSAPASGIRDTQYF
few TRBJ2-1 TRBV20-1 TRBD2 TGCAGTGGGGGCACTCTAGGACTAGCGGACCGGAACAATGAGCAGTTCTTC CSGGTLGLADRNNEQFF
- TRBJ2-3 TRBV13 TRBD2 TGTGCCAGCAGCCCGGCCGGGACTAGCGGTAGCACAGATACGCAGTATTTT CASSPAGTSGSTDTQYF
few TRBJ1-2 TRBV25-1 - TGTGCCAGCAGACAGGGTGGTGGCTATGGCTACACCTTC CASRQGGGYGYTF
- TRBJ2-1 TRBV2 TRBD2 TGTGCCAGCAGGTCCGGGACTAGCGGCCCGAAATCCTACAATGAGCAGTTCTTC CASRSGTSGPKSYNEQFF
- TRBJ2-7 TRBV29-1 - TGCAGCGTACGACGAGCGGAGTACGAGCAGTACTTC CSVRRAEYEQYF
few TRBJ2-2 TRBV15 - TGTGCCACCAGCAGAGGAGCGGAAACTAACACCGGGGAGCTGTTTTTT CATSRGAETNTGELFF
few TRBJ2-1 TRBV27 - TGTGCCGGCGTAGCCTTTGGGGGTAAGCAGTTCTTC CAGVAFGGKQFF
- TRBJ2-3 TRBV27 TRBD2 TGTGCCGTATGGGGACTAGCGGGAGTCAGTGATACGCAGTATTTT CAVWGLAGVSDTQYF
- TRBJ1-2 TRBV5-1 - TGCGCCAGCAGCTTGGTGCAGGGTCCTAGCTATGGCTACACCTTC CASSLVQGPSYGYTF
few TRBJ2-5 TRBV20-1 TRBD2 TGCAGTGCTAGAGAGTTAAGGCTAGCGGGGGTGGAGACCCAGTACTTC CSARELRLAGVETQYF
few TRBJ1-1 TRBV29-1 - TGCAGCGTGGTCCGGACATTGAACACTGAAGCTTTCTTT CSVVRTLNTEAFF
- TRBJ1-4 TRBV29-1 - TGCAGCGCCACCCAGGGTGAAAAACTGTTTTTT CSATQGEKLFF
- TRBJ2-2 TRBV29-1 - TGCAGCGTGGGACACACCAACACCGGGGAGCTGTTTTTT CSVGHTNTGELFF
- TRBJ1-3 TRBV3-1 - TGTGCCAGCAGCCAAGTACCCGTCTCTGGAAACACCATATATTTT CASSQVPVSGNTIYF
- TRBJ1-6 TRBV4-2 TRBD1 TGTGCCAGCAGCCAATATGGACAGGGGAAAGAACCCCTCCACTTT CASSQYGQGKEPLHF
- TRBJ2-3 TRBV4-3 TRBD2 TGCGCCAGCAGCCAAGGAAATATAGCGGGGGGTTCCACAGATACGCAGTATTTT CASSQGNIAGGSTDTQYF
- TRBJ2-1 TRBV5-1 - TGCGCCAGCGGCGGGGACGGGTGGAATGAGCAGTTCTTC CASGGDGWNEQFF
- TRBJ2-1 TRBV29-1 - TGCAGCGTTCCCATCTTCCGGGGGTTCGACAATGAACAGTTCTTC CSVPIFRGFDNEQFF
- TRBJ1-2 TRBV12-3/TRBV12-4 - TGTGCCAGCACCCCGGACCTCTATGGCTACACCTTC CASTPDLYGYTF
- TRBJ2-7 TRBV5-1 - TGCGCCAGCAGTGGGGCAGAAAAATACTACGAGCAGTACTTC CASSGAEKYYEQYF
- TRBJ2-5 TRBV11-2 TRBD2 TGTGCCAGCACGATCCTAGCGGGAGAAGTGGAGACCCAGTACTTC CASTILAGEVETQYF
- TRBJ2-7 TRBV2 - TGTGCCAGCAGTGTCATGGACGAGCAGTACTTC CASSVMDEQYF
- TRBJ2-2 TRBV2 TRBD2 TGTGCCAGCAGTGTTGCGGGAGGAGGGGAGCTGTTTTTT CASSVAGGGELFF
few TRBJ1-3 TRBV12-3/TRBV12-4 - TGTGCCAGCCAGGGAGGCTCTGGAAACACCATATATTTT CASQGGSGNTIYF
few TRBJ2-3 TRBV20-1 TRBD2 TGCAGTGCTAGAGCGGAGGCTAGCGGGAGACCAGATACGCAGTATTTT CSARAEASGRPDTQYF
- TRBJ1-1 TRBV7-9 TRBD1 TGTGCCAGCAGCTTAGCTACAGGGGTGAACACTGAAGCTTTCTTT CASSLATGVNTEAFF
- TRBJ2-1 TRBV20-1 - TGCAGTGCTAGACTATTAGCGGATAGCTCCTACAATGAGCAGTTCTTC CSARLLADSSYNEQFF
few TRBJ2-5 TRBV12-3/TRBV12-4 - TGTGCCAGCAGCCCCCGGACCGGGACCCAGTACTTC CASSPRTGTQYF
few TRBJ1-1 TRBV6-5 - TGTGCCAGCAGTTATTTCGAAACCCCCCGGGGGACTGAAGCTTTCTTT CASSYFETPRGTEAFF
- TRBJ2-6 TRBV27 - TGTGCCAGCAGTCTTTACCGGGACGGACACTCTGGGGCCGACGTCCTGACTTTC CASSLYRDGHSGADVLTF
few TRBJ2-5 TRBV20-1 TRBD2 TGCAGTGCCCCTTTACGGGGGGGAGTGTGGGAGACCCAGTACTTC CSAPLRGGVWETQYF
- TRBJ2-1 TRBV2 TRBD2 TGTGCCAGCAGCCAAGAGCGGGGGACCTTCTACAATGAGCAGTTCTTC CASSQERGTFYNEQFF
few TRBJ2-2 TRBV28 - TGTGCCAGCAGTTTCCCGGGCAGGACCGGGGAGCTGTTTTTT CASSFPGRTGELFF
- TRBJ2-2 TRBV4-3 - TGCGTCAGCAGCGAGAATACAAAAACCGGGGAGCTGTTTTTT CVSSENTKTGELFF
- TRBJ1-2 TRBV20-1 - TGCAGTGCTAGCTCCATCTGGGGCTACACCTTC CSASSIWGYTF